Presented here are 8 T cell receptor beta chains from one specimen sequenced in a study of blood T cell repertoires in COVID-19. Sequencing used immunoSEQ multiplex PCR; TCRdb keeps in-frame clones, though not all of them. The sample consists of some 300,000 clones, about 87% of them appearing once. Sequenced: peripheral blood. Receptor source: a man aged 70 or older with acute or convalescent COVID-19.

This chain joins TRBV5-4 and TRBJ2-1, with D perhaps matching TRBD1 (6 bases). CDR3 size: 13 residues. CDR1 is SGHNT and CDR2 is YYREEE in the germline V gene (reference sequence). V was shortened by 4 bases and J by 6 bases, with 11 bases between the two germline ends. CDR3 DNA: TGTGCCAGCAGCCCGAGGGACATCAATGAGCAGTTCTTC. This encodes CASSPRDINEQFF. The full variable domain, rest sourced from reference TRBV5-4 and TRBJ2-1, is ETGVTQSPTHLIKTRGQQVTLRCSSQSGHNTVSWYQQALGQGPQFIFQYYREEENGRGNFPPRFSGLQFPNYSSELNVNALELDDSALYLCASSPRDINEQFFGPGTRLTVL.

This clone was detected once. The chain links TRBV10-3 to TRBJ2-7; 10 bases fit TRBD1. Germline V gives CDR1 ENHRY, CDR2 SYGVKD. The CDR3 length is 14 residues. V was clipped by 2 bases and J by 7 bases; unmatched bases: 5. The CDR3 DNA is TGTGCCATCAGTGAGCGGGACAGGGGTGGTGAGCAGTACTTC. Amino acids: CAISERDRGGEQYF.

This clone has just a few counts. The V and J genes are TRBV28 and TRBJ2-4; D remains unclear. Germline V gives CDR1 MDHEN, CDR2 SYDVKM. Trimming removed 1 base from V and 4 bases from J, with 14 bases in between. There are 16 residues in the CDR3. CDR3 sequence (DNA): TGTGCCAGCAGTTTATTACCAGTTTCTTATAAAAACATTCAGTACTTC. Amino acid sequence: CASSLLPVSYKNIQYF.

The chain links TRBV2 to TRBJ1-1; 8 bases are shared with TRBD1. The germline V gene encodes CDR1 SNHLY and CDR2 FYNNEI. CDR3 size: 15 residues. The V and J ends lost 5 bases and 4 bases, in that order; junction bases with no gene match: 9. The CDR3 is CASSLDQGAGTEAFF. CDR3 DNA sequence: TGTGCCAGCAGTCTAGACCAGGGGGCAGGCACTGAAGCTTTCTTT.

In its sample, this clone was seen once. V gene TRBV7-8 combines with J gene TRBJ1-5, with 9 bases matching TRBD1. The CDR3 runs to 19 residues. J lost 2 bases, V lost 5 bases, and 16 bases had no gene match. CDR1 SGHVS and CDR2 FQNEAQ come from the germline V gene. The CDR3 DNA follows: TGTGCCAGCAGCCTCCGGCCACGGACAGGGGTAGTAGGCAATCAGCCCCAGCATTTT. Its translation is CASSLRPRTGVVGNQPQHF.

The V and J genes are TRBV5-8 and TRBJ2-7, with 7 positions matching TRBD1. This CDR3 spans 14 amino acids. Looked up from germline, CDR1 is SGHTS and CDR2 is YDEGEE. Unmatched junction bases numbered 5, after V lost 4 bases and J lost 1 base. The CDR3 is CASSPWTGSYEQYF. The CDR3 DNA reads TGTGCCAGCAGCCCATGGACAGGTTCCTACGAGCAGTACTTC.

This rearrangement joins TRBV28 to TRBJ2-7; 8 bases fit TRBD2. Germline loops: CDR1 MDHEN, CDR2 SYDVKM. Trimming took 6 bases from V and 4 from J; bases not matched to a gene: 11. This CDR3 has 15 residues. The CDR3 DNA reads TGTGCCAGCAGCACAGCGTCGACGGGAGGGTACGAGCAGTACTTC. Its protein product is CASSTASTGGYEQYF.

V is TRBV4-3 and J is TRBJ1-1; no clear D. CDR3 size: 16 residues. The V end lost 0 bases, the J end lost 7 bases, and 18 bases lay between the germline ends. CDR1 and CDR2 from the germline V gene are LGHNA and YSLEER. The CDR3, as DNA: TGCGCCAGCAGCCAAGAGAGGGTGTGGCGATGGGGTGAAGCTTTCTTT. Its translation is CASSQERVWRWGEAFF.